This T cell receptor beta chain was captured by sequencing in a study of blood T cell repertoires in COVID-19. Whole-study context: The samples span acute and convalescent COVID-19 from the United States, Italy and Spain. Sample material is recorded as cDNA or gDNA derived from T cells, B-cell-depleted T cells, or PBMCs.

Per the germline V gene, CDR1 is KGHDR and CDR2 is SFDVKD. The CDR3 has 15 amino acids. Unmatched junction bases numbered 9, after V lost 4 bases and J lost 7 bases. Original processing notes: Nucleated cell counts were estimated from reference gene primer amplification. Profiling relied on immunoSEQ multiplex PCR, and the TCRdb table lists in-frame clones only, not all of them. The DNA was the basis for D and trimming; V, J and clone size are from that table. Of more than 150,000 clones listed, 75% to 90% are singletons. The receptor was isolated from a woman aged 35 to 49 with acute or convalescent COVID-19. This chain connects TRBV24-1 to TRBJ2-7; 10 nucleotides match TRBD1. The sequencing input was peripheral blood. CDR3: CATSDPGTGEIEQYF. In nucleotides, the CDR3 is TGTGCCACCAGTGACCCCGGGACAGGGGAAATAGAGCAGTACTTC.